One TCR beta chain is described in this entry. Its antigen has not been determined. No base qualities exist here, and no much larger clone lies one base off it. Patients with melanoma were used as donors. This record comes from a study of CD4+ T cells in melanoma (dated by TCRdb to 2021 to 2024). About the investigation overall: The study examined neoantigen-specific CD4+ T cells in human melanoma. Here is what the overall study found, with its caveats: Neoantigen-specific CD4+ T cells were reported to be correlated with the function of CD8+ T cells, macrophages and B cells. Neoantigen-specific CD4+ T cells in melanoma were reported to show diverse differentiation states.

The CDR3, from cysteine to phenylalanine, totals 14 residues. CDR3 DNA only is kept here, 42 bases in frame from base 1. The junction shows trimming of 1 base on V and 3 bases on J, plus 10 bases between the germline ends. CDR1 SEHNR and CDR2 FQNEAQ are derived from the germline V gene (reference sequence). The library came from the immunoSEQ multiplex PCR assay. TCRdb holds this immuneACCESS table with in-frame rearrangements only. Some clones are missing; in checked studies, unresolved V genes explain under half, and the rest has no known cause. The sample table contains more than 110,000 clones; only one count was recorded for 80% to 95% of them. The top ten clonotypes cover about 1.5% of the sample.

The TCR comes from a human donor with melanoma. The chain uses TRBV7-9 and TRBJ2-7; the D gene remains uncertain. The DNA sequence is as follows: TGTGCCAGCAGCTTAGGGGTCTCGTACTACGAGCAGTACTTC. Translated, this is CASSLGVSYYEQYF.